Listed below are T cell receptor beta chains from one sample, sequenced in a study of cytomegalovirus exposure and HLA in healthy donors. This table comes from immunoSEQ multiplex PCR, and its TCRdb copy is limited to in-frame clones, with some not included. The sample shows approximately 160,000 clones, about 77% of them seen only once. The sample consisted of PBMCs. These receptors were obtained from a middle-aged woman in good health and CMV-seropositive. The CDR3 runs from the conserved cysteine through the conserved F or W. Fields, in order: J gene, D gene, V gene, CDR3 length, clone size, CDR3 DNA, CDR3 protein. The D gene is left open where the match is weak. Rows give clone size only sometimes, using once, few, many, or a class for an expanded clone.

TRBJ1-5,-,TRBV11-2,14,-,TGTGCCAGCAGCTTAGAACGGGGGAGTCAGCCCCAGCATTTT,CASSLERGSQPQHF
TRBJ1-2,-,TRBV6-5,13,-,TGTGCCAGCAGTTACGGAGGGAACTATGGCTACACCTTC,CASSYGGNYGYTF
TRBJ2-7,-,TRBV27,14,once,TGTGCCAGCAGCTATAGCGTTTCAAGGTACGAGCAGTACTTC,CASSYSVSRYEQYF
TRBJ2-7,TRBD1,TRBV2,14,-,TGTGCCAGCGTGACGGGGACAGGGGACTACGAGCAGTACTTC,CASVTGTGDYEQYF
TRBJ2-3,TRBD2,TRBV4-3,17,-,TGCGCCAGCAGCCAAGACGGGGGGACCTTCTGGACAGATACGCAGTATTTT,CASSQDGGTFWTDTQYF
TRBJ1-1,TRBD1,TRBV7-2,15,-,TGTGCCAGCAGCCCAGTAGGACAGGGGAACACTGAAGCTTTCTTT,CASSPVGQGNTEAFF
TRBJ2-5,TRBD2,TRBV4-1,17,-,TGCGCCAGCAGCCAAGTTATGGGCGGGGGACTTGGAGAGACCCAGTACTTC,CASSQVMGGGLGETQYF
TRBJ1-4,TRBD1,TRBV18,17,once,TGTGCCAGCTCACCAGGGACAGGGAACCCCACGGCCCGAAAACTGTTTTTT,CASSPGTGNPTARKLFF
TRBJ1-2,TRBD1,TRBV19,18,-,TGTGCCAGTAGTCTTCTAAAGACAGGGGGCGCGACCCTCTATGGCTACACCTTC,CASSLLKTGGATLYGYTF
TRBJ2-7,-,TRBV19,18,-,TGTGCCAGTAGTATATTTGGCCCGGGGAGGCCTAGCTCCTACGAGCAGTACTTC,CASSIFGPGRPSSYEQYF
TRBJ2-3,TRBD2,TRBV14,16,-,TGTGCCAGCAGCCAAGGGGCAGCGGGGAGCACAGATACGCAGTATTTT,CASSQGAAGSTDTQYF
TRBJ2-2,-,TRBV28,16,-,TGTGCCAGCAGTTTAGCCGCGACTAGTTACACCGGGGAGCTGTTTTTT,CASSLAATSYTGELFF
TRBJ1-1,TRBD1,TRBV11-3,14,-,TGTGCCAGCAGCCTGGCAGGGGGTGGCACTGAAGCTTTCTTT,CASSLAGGGTEAFF